This is a list of T cell receptor beta chains from one sample in a study of T cell clonotyping in hematopoietic cell transplantation. Here immunoSEQ multiplex PCR was the method, and the copy in TCRdb shows in-frame clones only, minus some. The table lists roughly 13,000 clones, roughly 89% of them singletons. This specimen consisted of PBMCs, obtained 100 days after allogeneic stem cell transplant. Source of these receptors: a female patient aged 50-60 years who had an allogeneic stem cell transplant from an unrelated donor, so the T cells may come from the graft donor. Some clones in this sample may be carry-over from other donors' samples. The CDR3 runs from the conserved cysteine through the conserved F or W. The D gene is left open where the match is weak. Only part of the rows carry a size: once, few, many, or a class if the clone is expanded.

J gene: TRBJ2-5
clone size: NA
V gene: TRBV6-6
D gene: NA
CDR3 DNA: TGTGCCATCAGCACTACAGGGTTTGACCAAGAGACCCAGTACTTC
CDR3 protein: CAISTTGFDQETQYF

J gene: TRBJ2-1
clone size: NA
V gene: TRBV9
D gene: TRBD1
CDR3 DNA: TGTGCCAGCAGCGCCACTTTGGGACAGGGGGCTAACAATGAGCAGTTCTTC
CDR3 protein: CASSATLGQGANNEQFF

J gene: TRBJ1-4
clone size: NA
V gene: TRBV6-1
D gene: NA
CDR3 DNA: TGTGCCAGCAGTGAAAGCTCCTCGGCAGCCGGGGGTGAAAAACTGTTTTTT
CDR3 protein: CASSESSSAAGGEKLFF

J gene: TRBJ1-5
clone size: NA
V gene: TRBV27
D gene: TRBD1
CDR3 DNA: TGTGCCAGCAGCCGGGACAGGAGGCAGCCCCAGCATTTT
CDR3 protein: CASSRDRRQPQHF

J gene: TRBJ2-3
clone size: NA
V gene: TRBV7-2
D gene: NA
CDR3 DNA: TGTGCCAGCACCGCAACAGATACGCAGTATTTT
CDR3 protein: CASTATDTQYF

J gene: TRBJ1-2
clone size: NA
V gene: TRBV5-4
D gene: NA
CDR3 DNA: TGTGCCAGCAGCTTGGACGGCAATACAGGAATTCATTTC
CDR3 protein: CASSLDGNTGIHF

J gene: TRBJ1-1
clone size: once
V gene: TRBV7-2
D gene: NA
CDR3 DNA: TGTGCCAGCAGCTTACGATCGGCGACTGAAGCTTTCTTT
CDR3 protein: CASSLRSATEAFF

J gene: TRBJ2-3
clone size: NA
V gene: TRBV16
D gene: NA
CDR3 DNA: TGTGCCAGCAGCCAAGCGGATAGCACAGATACGCAGTATTTT
CDR3 protein: CASSQADSTDTQYF

J gene: TRBJ2-5
clone size: NA
V gene: TRBV7-9
D gene: TRBD2
CDR3 DNA: TGTGCCAGCAGCTGGGGGGGCCAAGAGACCCAGTACTTC
CDR3 protein: CASSWGGQETQYF

J gene: TRBJ1-2
clone size: NA
V gene: TRBV4-1
D gene: NA
CDR3 DNA: TGCGCCAGCAGCCAAGACGGGGGGCTTAACTATGGCTACACCTTC
CDR3 protein: CASSQDGGLNYGYTF

J gene: TRBJ2-7
clone size: NA
V gene: TRBV10-2
D gene: TRBD2
CDR3 DNA: TGCGCCAGCAGTGAAGCAGCGGGAGGCTACGAGCAGTACTTC
CDR3 protein: CASSEAAGGYEQYF

J gene: TRBJ2-5
clone size: NA
V gene: TRBV28
D gene: TRBD1
CDR3 DNA: TGTGCCAGTGAACCCTTCCTGGGACAGATACAAGAGACCCAGTACTTC
CDR3 protein: CASEPFLGQIQETQYF

J gene: TRBJ1-1
clone size: NA
V gene: TRBV19
D gene: NA
CDR3 DNA: TGTGCCAGTACGCGGACCGGGAACACTGAAGCTTTCTTT
CDR3 protein: CASTRTGNTEAFF

J gene: TRBJ1-5
clone size: NA
V gene: TRBV6-1
D gene: TRBD1
CDR3 DNA: TGTGCCAGCGGGCATGGGACAGGGGGTACACCCCAGCATTTT
CDR3 protein: CASGHGTGGTPQHF

J gene: TRBJ1-2
clone size: NA
V gene: TRBV7-9
D gene: NA
CDR3 DNA: TGTGCCAGCAGCTTAGGAGTCCGCGACTATAGTAACTATGGCTACACCTTC
CDR3 protein: CASSLGVRDYSNYGYTF

J gene: TRBJ2-2
clone size: NA
V gene: TRBV6-1
D gene: NA
CDR3 DNA: TGTGCCAGCAGTGAAGCGGTAGGGGCCACCGGGGAGCTGTTTTTT
CDR3 protein: CASSEAVGATGELFF

J gene: TRBJ1-1
clone size: medium-sized
V gene: TRBV5-1
D gene: NA
CDR3 DNA: TGCGCCAGCAGCTTGGAATTGGGCACTGAAGCTTTCTTT
CDR3 protein: CASSLELGTEAFF

J gene: TRBJ1-4
clone size: few
V gene: TRBV2
D gene: NA
CDR3 DNA: TGTGCCAGCAGTTCTGGGGCTGTTGAAAAACTGTTTTTT
CDR3 protein: CASSSGAVEKLFF